The following is a T cell receptor (beta chain) sequence with its context. Positively selected for CCR7, the CD45RO-negative cells used as naive CD8 cells excluded terminally differentiated effector memory CD45RA+ cells. Measured with immunoSEQ multiplex PCR; TCRdb has only the in-frame clones, and not every one. The data contain about 680,000 clones, around 90% of them singletons. The entry originates in a study of shared clonotypes between healthy human individuals. About the study: Plates per donor: three CD4 naive, three CD4 memory, two CD8 naive, one CD8 memory.

V shed 1 base and J shed 2 bases, with 14 bases lying between them. CDR1 is LGHNA, CDR2 YSLEER, per germline. CDR3 length: 17 amino acids. Source material: naive CD8+ T cells sorted from blood. The origin of this receptor is a man aged 25-45 years in good health. V and J are TRBV4-3 and TRBJ2-2, with D possibly TRBD1 on 6 matching bases. CDR3 sequence (DNA): TGCGCCAGCAGCCAAGCCAGGGGACATCGTAACACCGGGGAGCTGTTTTTT. Translating gives CASSQARGHRNTGELFF.